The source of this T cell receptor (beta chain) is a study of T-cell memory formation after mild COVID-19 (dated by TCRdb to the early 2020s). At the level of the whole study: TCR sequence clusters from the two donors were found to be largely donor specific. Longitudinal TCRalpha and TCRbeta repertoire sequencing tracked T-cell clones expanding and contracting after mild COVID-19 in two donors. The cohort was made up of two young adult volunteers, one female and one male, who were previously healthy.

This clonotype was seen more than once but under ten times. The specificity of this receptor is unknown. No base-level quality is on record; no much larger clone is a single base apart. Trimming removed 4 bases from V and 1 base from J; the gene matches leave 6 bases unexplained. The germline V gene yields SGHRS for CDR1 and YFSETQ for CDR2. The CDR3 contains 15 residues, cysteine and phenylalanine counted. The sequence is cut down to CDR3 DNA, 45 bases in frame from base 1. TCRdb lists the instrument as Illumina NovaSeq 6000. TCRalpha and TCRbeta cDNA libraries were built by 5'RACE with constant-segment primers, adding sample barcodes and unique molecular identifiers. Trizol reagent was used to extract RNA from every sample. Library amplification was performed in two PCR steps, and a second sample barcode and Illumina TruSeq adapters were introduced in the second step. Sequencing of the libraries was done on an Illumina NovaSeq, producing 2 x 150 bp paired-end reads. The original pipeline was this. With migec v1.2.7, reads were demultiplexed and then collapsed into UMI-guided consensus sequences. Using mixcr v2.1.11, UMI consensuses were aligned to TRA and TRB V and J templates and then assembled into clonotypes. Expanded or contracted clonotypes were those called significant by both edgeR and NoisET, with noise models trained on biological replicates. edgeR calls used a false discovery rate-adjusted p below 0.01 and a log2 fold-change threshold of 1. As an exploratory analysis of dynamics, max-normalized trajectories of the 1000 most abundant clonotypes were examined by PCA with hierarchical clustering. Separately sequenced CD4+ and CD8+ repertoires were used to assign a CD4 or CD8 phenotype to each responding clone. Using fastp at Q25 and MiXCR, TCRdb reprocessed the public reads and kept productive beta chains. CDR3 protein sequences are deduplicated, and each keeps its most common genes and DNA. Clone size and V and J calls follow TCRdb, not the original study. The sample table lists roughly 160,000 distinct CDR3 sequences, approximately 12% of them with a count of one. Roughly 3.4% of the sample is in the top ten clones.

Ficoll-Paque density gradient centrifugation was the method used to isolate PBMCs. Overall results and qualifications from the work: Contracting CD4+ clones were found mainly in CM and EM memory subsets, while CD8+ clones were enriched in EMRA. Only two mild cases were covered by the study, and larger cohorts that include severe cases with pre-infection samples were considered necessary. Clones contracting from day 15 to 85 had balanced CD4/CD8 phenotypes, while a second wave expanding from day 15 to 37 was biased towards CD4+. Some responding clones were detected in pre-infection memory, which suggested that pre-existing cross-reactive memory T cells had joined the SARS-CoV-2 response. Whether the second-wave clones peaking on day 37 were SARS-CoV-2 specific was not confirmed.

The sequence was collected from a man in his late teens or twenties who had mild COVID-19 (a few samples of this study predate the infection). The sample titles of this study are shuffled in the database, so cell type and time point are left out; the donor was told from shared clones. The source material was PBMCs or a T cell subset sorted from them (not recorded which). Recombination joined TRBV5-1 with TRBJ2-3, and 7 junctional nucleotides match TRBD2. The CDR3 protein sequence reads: CASSGRGSGTDTQYF. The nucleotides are TGCGCCAGCAGCGGGAGGGGATCTGGCACAGATACGCAGTATTTT.